This record looks at one T cell receptor beta chain sequence and its context. Its antigen is currently unknown. The sample originates from a study of beta chain features in type 1 diabetes. Study conclusions and caveats: Across all four CD4+ subsets, people with type 1 diabetes showed modestly shorter TCRB CDR3s. Reads derived from cDNA could over-represent cells showing high TCR expression. Patients and controls would be equally affected if PCR favored shorter templates. Whether HLA type influences TCRB rearrangement remained unresolved here.

The V segment lost 7 bases and the J segment 2 bases; nucleotides outside the gene matches: 7. Germline CDR1 is LNHDA and CDR2 is SQIVND (reference sequence). This CDR3 is built from 15 residues. TCRB transcripts that were expressed got sequenced, as all of the isolated RNA had been reverse transcribed. Repertoires were generated with immunoSEQ multiplex PCR, while TCRdb's copy carries only in-frame clones and drops some. The sample contains a few hundred thousand clones, roughly 13% of which appear only once. The sequence was obtained from a woman between 18 and 29 years old with type 1 diabetes. The V call is TRBV19, the J call TRBJ1-5; 8 bases are a match to TRBD1. The sample was naive CD4+ T cells from blood. This CDR3 reads CASTIQGVGNQPQHF. In DNA, the CDR3 is TGTGCCAGTACCATACAGGGGGTAGGCAATCAGCCCCAGCATTTT.